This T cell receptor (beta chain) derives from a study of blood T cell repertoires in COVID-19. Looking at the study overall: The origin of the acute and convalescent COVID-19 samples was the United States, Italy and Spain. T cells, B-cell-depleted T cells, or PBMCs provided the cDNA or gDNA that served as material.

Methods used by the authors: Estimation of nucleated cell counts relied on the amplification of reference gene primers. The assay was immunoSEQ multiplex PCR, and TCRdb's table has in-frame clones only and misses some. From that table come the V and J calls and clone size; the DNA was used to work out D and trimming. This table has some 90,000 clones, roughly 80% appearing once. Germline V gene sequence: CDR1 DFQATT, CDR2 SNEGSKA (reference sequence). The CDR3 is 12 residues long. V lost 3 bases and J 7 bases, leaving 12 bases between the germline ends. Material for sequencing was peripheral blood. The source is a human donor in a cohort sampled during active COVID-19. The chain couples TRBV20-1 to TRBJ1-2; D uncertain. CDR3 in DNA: TGCAGTGCTAGTTGGGCAGGCAGTGGCTACACCTTC. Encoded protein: CSASWAGSGYTF.